The 27 T cell receptor beta chains in this list originate from one sample, sequenced in a study of regulatory T cells in long-lasting Graves disease. Building of the TCR beta libraries involved iRepertoire HTBI primers and Arm-PCR of CDR3 regions. MiXCR, applied by TCRdb to the multiplex PCR reads, yields one record per CDR3 protein. The data hold a few hundred thousand distinct CDR3 sequences, with 23% observed a single time. Stated time point: persistent/refractory GD, antithyroid drugs over 5 years with positive TRAb. There was RNA extracted from PBMCs, and the TCR library was made from it. The sample consisted of peripheral blood mononuclear cells (PBMCs), taken when the disease was refractory, from a patient treated with antithyroid drugs. The receptors come from a woman in her thirties or forties with Graves disease.

V usage is TRBV6-2 or TRBV6-3 and J usage is TRBJ2-7; D is unresolved. V was shortened by 0 bases and J by 1 base, with 7 bases between the two germline ends. Germline V gene data show CDR1 as MNHEY and CDR2 as SVGEGT. The CDR3 totals 14 residues. As DNA, the CDR3 is TGTGCCAGCAGTTACTCGAACCCTTCCTACGAGCAGTACTTC. It encodes CASSYSNPSYEQYF.

This clonotype was seen many times. The J gene is TRBJ2-7, the V gene TRBV12-3 or TRBV12-4; D remains ambiguous. CDR3 length: 13 amino acids. The CDR3 DNA follows: TGTGCATCGGCTGGTCCCCTCTCCTACGAGCAGTACTTC. Its translation is CASAGPLSYEQYF.

There are many counts of this clonotype. CDR3 loop: CASSPRLALYEQYF. The CDR3 bases are TGTGCCAGCAGCCCAAGACTAGCCCTCTACGAGCAGTACTTC. This chain uses TRBV7-9 with TRBJ2-7; 7 bases match TRBD2. V trimming: 5 bases; J trimming: 3 bases; junction bases outside the gene matches: 7. Germline V gene lookup returns CDR1 SEHNR and CDR2 FQNEAQ (reference sequence). The CDR3 spans 14 residues.

For this clonotype: Likely a read error: the CDR3 ends without its conserved phenylalanine or tryptophan. The chain uses TRBV6-4 and TRBJ2-7, with D tentatively TRBD1 (6 bases). The CDR3 extends over 15 amino acids. Germline CDR1 and CDR2: MRHNA and SNTAGT. V shed 8 bases and J shed 0 bases, with 17 bases lying between them. The CDR3 loop reads CASSSQGRNSYEQYL. CDR3 coding DNA: TGTGCCAGCTCGTCGCAGGGGCGGAACTCCTACGAGCAGTACCTC.

Notes on this clonotype: A read error is possible here, since a much larger clone lies one base away. The genes are TRBV11-2 and TRBJ2-5; D is undetermined. Germline V gene sequence: CDR1 SGHAT, CDR2 FQNNGV. V shed 5 bases and J shed 4 bases, with 11 bases lying between them. The CDR3 loop spans 13 amino acids. CDR3 bases: TGTGCCAGCAGCGGCGACGTCAGAGAGACCCAGTACTTC. Translating it yields CASSGDVRETQYF.

The genes are TRBV7-2 and TRBJ2-7; the match to TRBD2 covers 11 bases. V lost 1 base and J lost 1; bases outside the gene matches: 9. CDR1 is SGHTA, CDR2 FQGNSA, per germline. The CDR3 sequence is 18 residues long. CDR3 DNA: TGTGCCAGCAGCTTAGATAGGCTAGCGGGAGGACCTTCCTACGAGCAGTACTTC. Protein sequence: CASSLDRLAGGPSYEQYF.

This chain links TRBV6-1 with TRBJ2-3; the D gene is possibly TRBD2 (6 bases). V gave up 6 bases and J gave up 3 bases, with 13 bases separating them. CDR1 and CDR2 from the germline V gene are MNHNS and SASEGT. The CDR3 length is 14 residues. The CDR3 region has the DNA TGTGCCAGCAGGACACACGGGGGTACAGATACGCAGTATTTT. Protein sequence: CASRTHGGTDTQYF.

Regarding this clonotype: A much larger clone lies one base from this, so it may be a read error. The CDR3 loop reads CANSDPFSGRTPGELFF. Written as DNA, the CDR3 is TGTGCCAACAGCGACCCCTTCAGCGGGAGGACTCCCGGGGAGCTGTTTTTT. The chain links TRBV2 to TRBJ2-2, with 9 nucleotides matching TRBD2. V dropped 10 bases and J dropped 6; count of bases not matched to a gene: 18. The CDR3 totals 17 residues. In germline, CDR1 is SNHLY, CDR2 FYNNEI.

This chain links TRBV28 with TRBJ2-1; unclear D gene. Trimming pared 3 bases from V and 6 bases from J, leaving 12 bases between. The germline V gene encodes CDR1 MDHEN and CDR2 SYDVKM. This CDR3 is built from 14 residues. The CDR3: CASSFQGSTNEQFF. In nucleotides, the CDR3 is TGTGCCAGCAGTTTTCAAGGCAGTACCAATGAGCAGTTCTTC.

This clonotype was counted a few times. The rearrangement joins TRBV19 to TRBJ1-1; D ambiguous. This CDR3 is built from 14 residues. V dropped 11 bases and J dropped 2 bases, with 18 bases sitting between them. Germline CDR1 and CDR2: LNHDA and SQIVND (reference sequence). The CDR3 bases are TGTGCCTCTCGGTTATCTGACGGTAACACTGAAGCTTTCTTT. It is translated as CASRLSDGNTEAFF.

This clonotype was seen at least ten times. This chain joins TRBV7-2 and TRBJ2-5, with TRBD2 as a possible D gene (6 bases). Germline V CDR1 and CDR2: SGHTA, FQGNSA. The V end was cut by 5 bases, the J end by 1 base, with 17 bases between. The CDR3 extends over 16 amino acids. The CDR3 nucleotides read TGTGCCAGCAGCCTTCAGGGTGGTAGCGGCCAAGAGACCCAGTACTTC. Its protein product is CASSLQGGSGQETQYF.

This clonotype was seen many times. The chain uses TRBV19 and TRBJ2-7, with TRBD1 matching 9 bases. The germline gives CDR1 LNHDA, CDR2 SQIVND (reference sequence). V was clipped by 9 bases and J by 2 bases; unmatched bases: 2. The length of the CDR3 is 12 residues. The CDR3 coding sequence is TGTGCCAGCGGACAGGGGACCTACGAGCAGTACTTC. Its translation: CASGQGTYEQYF.

The chain joins TRBV3-1 to TRBJ2-7, with D possibly matching TRBD2 (6 bases). The CDR3 contains 13 residues. Trimming removed 0 bases at V and 6 bases at J, with 9 bases between. The germline V gene has CDR1 LGHDT and CDR2 YNNKEL (reference sequence). CDR3 sequence (DNA): TGTGCCAGCAGCCAAGAGGGCGGGGCCGAGCAGTACTTC. It encodes CASSQEGGAEQYF.

V and J are TRBV6-1 and TRBJ1-4; no firm D call. Germline CDR1 MNHNS, CDR2 SASEGT. V shed 2 bases and J shed 5 bases, with 12 bases lying between them. The CDR3 covers 15 residues. The CDR3 region is CASSERAVENEKLFF. CDR3 coding DNA: TGTGCCAGCAGTGAACGGGCAGTCGAAAATGAAAAACTGTTTTTT.

The chain uses TRBV18 and TRBJ1-3, with D uncertain. With 0 bases removed from V and 0 bases from J, the gap between germline ends came to 9 bases. Germline V lookup: CDR1 KGHSH, CDR2 LQKENI. The CDR3 has 16 amino acids. The CDR3 reads CASSPPVTTSGNTIYF. CDR3 nucleotides: TGTGCCAGCTCACCACCCGTGACCACCTCTGGAAACACCATATATTTT.

The chain links TRBV11-3 to TRBJ2-5, with TRBD2 identical over 13 bases. CDR3 size: 15 residues. The germline CDR1 and CDR2 sequences are SGHNT and YENEEA. The V segment lost 6 bases and the J segment 4 bases; nucleotides outside the gene matches: 5. The CDR3 sequence is CASRGLAGYRETQYF. The CDR3 bases are TGTGCCAGCAGGGGACTAGCGGGGTACCGAGAGACCCAGTACTTC. The whole variable domain, filled in from reference TRBV11-3 and TRBJ2-5, reads EAGVVQSPRYKIIEKKQPVAFWCNPISGHNTLYWYLQNLGQGPELLIRYENEEAVDDSQLPKDRFSAERLKGVDSTLKIQPAELGDSAVYLCASRGLAGYRETQYFGPGTRLLVL.

This clonotype was seen repeatedly, ten times or more. This sequence joins TRBV29-1 and TRBJ1-6; 10 nucleotides line up with TRBD1. This CDR3 is 15 amino acids long. The germline V gene has CDR1 SQVTM and CDR2 ANQGSEA. Unmatched junction bases numbered 7, after V lost 5 bases and J lost 6 bases. This CDR3 is CSVRQGAQSNSPLHF. The CDR3 bases are TGCAGCGTTAGACAGGGGGCGCAATCTAATTCACCCCTCCACTTT. Filled out from reference TRBV29-1 and TRBJ1-6, the complete variable domain reads SAVISQKPSRDICQRGTSLTIQCQVDSQVTMMFWYRQQPGQSLTLIATANQGSEATYESGFVIDKFPISRPNLTFSTLTVSNMSPEDSSIYLCSVRQGAQSNSPLHFGNGTRLTVT.

A word on this clonotype: One base away lies a much larger clone, so this may be a sequencing read error. CDR3 coding DNA: TGTGTCAGCAGTGATTCCCACCTCTCGACAAATTATTACGAGCAGTACTTC. It specifies CVSSDSHLSTNYYEQYF. The chain couples TRBV2 to TRBJ2-7; D is unresolved. This CDR3 comprises 17 residues. Per the germline V gene, CDR1 is SNHLY and CDR2 is FYNNEI.

This chain joins TRBV10-3 and TRBJ2-7, with TRBD1 as a possible D gene (6 bases). In germline, CDR1 is ENHRY, CDR2 SYGVKD. The CDR3 has 14 residues. Trimming removed 8 bases at V and 2 bases at J, with 16 bases between. The CDR3 sequence: CAIQLKQGPYEQYF. The CDR3 DNA reads as TGTGCCATCCAATTGAAACAGGGCCCCTACGAGCAGTACTTC.

V usage is TRBV7-8 and J usage is TRBJ2-3, with unresolved D. Germline CDR1 reads SGHVS; CDR2 reads FQNEAQ. CDR3 length: 15 residues. V gave up 1 base and J gave up 0 bases, with 8 bases separating them. The CDR3 region has the DNA TGTGCCAGCAGCTTAGTCGACCTTAGCACAGATACGCAGTATTTT. It is translated as CASSLVDLSTDTQYF.

As concerns this clonotype: At one boundary the junction diverges from the germline segment, which might be a read error. This rearrangement joins TRBV28 to TRBJ2-1; 8 bases are shared with TRBD2. Germline V gene data show CDR1 as MDHEN and CDR2 as SYDVKM. There are 18 residues in the CDR3. The CDR3 sequence: CASSLSLAGPKNYNEQLF. The CDR3 bases are TGTGCCAGCAGTTTAAGCCTAGCGGGTCCTAAGAACTACAATGAGCAGCTCTTC.

The chain links TRBV12-3 or TRBV12-4 to TRBJ2-1, with D perhaps matching TRBD1 (6 bases). The CDR3 has 15 amino acids. V dropped 5 bases and J dropped 4 bases, with 15 bases sitting between them. The CDR3 reads CASSTLGAGYNEQFF. The CDR3 DNA sequence: TGTGCCAGCAGTACCTTGGGGGCCGGATACAATGAGCAGTTCTTC.

The rearrangement links TRBV10-3 to TRBJ2-1; maybe TRBD1 (8 bases). This CDR3 comprises 15 residues. V gave up 1 base and J gave up 5 bases, with 12 bases separating them. Germline V CDR1 and CDR2: ENHRY, SYGVKD. The CDR3, as DNA: TGTGCCATCAGTGAGTGGACAGGGAGGGACAATGAGCAGTTCTTC. Its protein is CAISEWTGRDNEQFF.

On this clonotype itself: This clone may be a read error of a much larger clone one base away. V gene TRBV6-1 combines with J gene TRBJ1-4; D is unresolved. The CDR3 has 14 amino acids. V lost 10 bases and J lost 6, with 18 bases in between. In germline, CDR1 is MNHNS, CDR2 SASEGT. This chain's CDR3 is CAIRPTALHEKLFF. The CDR3 region has the DNA TGTGCCATCCGGCCGACTGCACTTCATGAAAAACTGTTTTTT.

In its sample, this clonotype was seen a few times. The chain is built from TRBV20-1 and TRBJ2-5; 9 nucleotides line up with TRBD1. The length of the CDR3 is 15 residues. J gave up 5 bases and V 6 bases, and 13 bases lay outside the gene matches. Germline loops: CDR1 DFQATT, CDR2 SNEGSKA (reference sequence). This CDR3 reads CSATPFGTGKETQYF. As DNA, the CDR3 is TGCAGTGCCACCCCCTTCGGGACAGGGAAGGAGACCCAGTACTTC.

This chain connects TRBV28 to TRBJ2-1, with 7 bases matching TRBD2. This CDR3 is built from 15 residues. The V gene end was trimmed by 7 bases and the J gene end by 4 bases; junction bases not matched to a gene: 10. CDR1 is MDHEN, CDR2 SYDVKM, per germline. The CDR3: CASTQSGTYYNEQFF. The CDR3 region has the DNA TGTGCCAGCACCCAAAGCGGGACGTATTACAATGAGCAGTTCTTC.

The genes are TRBV6-9 and TRBJ1-5; D is uncertain. The CDR3 extends over 15 amino acids. CDR1 MNHGY and CDR2 SVAAGI come from the germline V gene. V was cut by 4 bases and J by 0 bases, with 10 bases left in between. The CDR3 is CASSFTGLSNQPQHF. The CDR3 DNA follows: TGTGCCAGCAGTTTCACCGGGCTTAGCAATCAGCCCCAGCATTTT.